The present T cell receptor (beta chain) was sequenced within a study of blood T cell repertoires in COVID-19. Study summary: The origin of the acute and convalescent COVID-19 samples was the United States, Italy and Spain. T cells, B-cell-depleted T cells, or PBMCs provided the cDNA or gDNA that served as material.

Authors' data handling: Amplification with reference gene primers provided the estimates of nucleated cell counts. Clones were read by immunoSEQ multiplex PCR, and TCRdb kept only the in-frame ones, dropping some. V and J calls and clone size are given by that table; D and trimming were obtained from the DNA. The sample carries approximately 300,000 clones, about 85% recorded once. The CDR3 is 15 residues long. After removal of 4 bases from V and 6 bases from J, the junction contained 6 bases not matched to a gene. CDR1 is SGHDT and CDR2 is YYEEEE in the germline V gene. The V gene is TRBV5-6, the J gene TRBJ2-1; 11 bases agree with TRBD2. Sequencing was performed on peripheral blood. The TCR was taken from a woman aged 45-60 years who had recovered from COVID-19. CDR3 DNA: TGTGCCAGCAGCCGCGGACTAGCGGGCGGCAATGAGCAGTTCTTC. It translates to CASSRGLAGGNEQFF.